Listed below are T cell receptor beta chains from one sample, sequenced in a study of beta chain features in type 1 diabetes. The method was immunoSEQ multiplex PCR; TCRdb's version includes in-frame clones alone and lacks a portion of them. This sample carries more than 100,000 clones, roughly 28% of them seen once, and the ten largest clones take more than 0.45%. Sequences were obtained from central memory CD4+ T cells from blood. These TCRs come from a woman aged 18-29 years with type 1 diabetes. CDR3s include the opening cysteine and the closing phenylalanine or tryptophan. D genes are given only for firm matches. Clone sizes are given selectively: once, few, many, or a class where the clone is expanded.

clone size: -
D gene: TRBD2
V gene: TRBV5-4
J gene: TRBJ2-1
CDR3 DNA: TGTGCCAGCAGCTTGACTAGCGGGAGGACATACAATGAGCAGTTCTTC
CDR3 protein: CASSLTSGRTYNEQFF

clone size: -
D gene: TRBD1
V gene: TRBV7-9
J gene: TRBJ1-3
CDR3 DNA: TGTGCCAGCAGCTTGAAGGACAGGGGCCCTGGAAACACCATATATTTT
CDR3 protein: CASSLKDRGPGNTIYF

clone size: -
D gene: TRBD2
V gene: TRBV7-8
J gene: TRBJ2-5
CDR3 DNA: TGTGCCAGCAGCTTCGGGACTAGCCAAGAGACCCAGTACTTC
CDR3 protein: CASSFGTSQETQYF

clone size: -
D gene: TRBD1
V gene: TRBV4-1
J gene: TRBJ1-4
CDR3 DNA: TGCGCCAGCAGCCACCGGGACAGGGAAGAAAAACTGTTTTTT
CDR3 protein: CASSHRDREEKLFF

clone size: -
D gene: -
V gene: TRBV4-1
J gene: TRBJ1-1
CDR3 DNA: TGCGCCAGCAGCCCAGTGAGGACGGGGACTGAAGCTTTCTTT
CDR3 protein: CASSPVRTGTEAFF

clone size: -
D gene: -
V gene: TRBV7-2
J gene: TRBJ2-3
CDR3 DNA: TGTGCCAGCAGCTTAGGTCGTACTAGCACAGATACGCAGTATTTT
CDR3 protein: CASSLGRTSTDTQYF

clone size: -
D gene: -
V gene: TRBV21-1
J gene: TRBJ1-2
CDR3 DNA: TGTGCCAGCAGCCGCCCAAGGACAGGATACTATGGCTACACCTTC
CDR3 protein: CASSRPRTGYYGYTF

clone size: -
D gene: TRBD2
V gene: TRBV19
J gene: TRBJ2-2
CDR3 DNA: TGTGCCAGTAGTATAGGACTAGCGGGAGCGAACACCGGGGAGCTGTTTTTT
CDR3 protein: CASSIGLAGANTGELFF

clone size: -
D gene: -
V gene: TRBV2
J gene: TRBJ2-3
CDR3 DNA: TGTGCCAGCGCAGTGCGAGGCGATACGCAGTATTTT
CDR3 protein: CASAVRGDTQYF

clone size: -
D gene: TRBD1
V gene: TRBV12-5
J gene: TRBJ1-1
CDR3 DNA: TGTGCTAGTGGAACCAAGGGGGCTTCGGTGATCACTGAAGCTTTCTTT
CDR3 protein: CASGTKGASVITEAFF

clone size: -
D gene: -
V gene: TRBV5-1
J gene: TRBJ2-7
CDR3 DNA: TGCGCCAGCAGCTTGGTGTGGGGAGCCGCCGAGCAGTACTTC
CDR3 protein: CASSLVWGAAEQYF

clone size: few
D gene: TRBD2
V gene: TRBV7-2
J gene: TRBJ2-2
CDR3 DNA: TGTGCCAGCAGCTTTACTAGCGGGGCCGGGGAGCTGTTTTTT
CDR3 protein: CASSFTSGAGELFF

clone size: few
D gene: -
V gene: TRBV11-3
J gene: TRBJ1-2
CDR3 DNA: TGTGCCAGCAGGGGGGGAACCGGCGACAGAGACTATGGCTACACCTTC
CDR3 protein: CASRGGTGDRDYGYTF

clone size: -
D gene: -
V gene: TRBV7-2
J gene: TRBJ2-3
CDR3 DNA: TGTGCCAGCAGCTCCCGAGTAGCGGGCACAGATACGCAGTATTTT
CDR3 protein: CASSSRVAGTDTQYF

clone size: few
D gene: TRBD1
V gene: TRBV2
J gene: TRBJ2-1
CDR3 DNA: TGTGCCAGCACCCCAATAGGGACAGTTCAGTTCTTC
CDR3 protein: CASTPIGTVQFF

clone size: -
D gene: TRBD1
V gene: TRBV29-1
J gene: TRBJ2-5
CDR3 DNA: TGCAGCGTCGACAGGGACCTACAAGAGACCCAGTACTTC
CDR3 protein: CSVDRDLQETQYF

clone size: -
D gene: -
V gene: TRBV6-1
J gene: TRBJ2-7
CDR3 DNA: TGTGCCAGCAGTGAACTACCGGGAGACGTCGACGAGCAGTACTTC
CDR3 protein: CASSELPGDVDEQYF

clone size: -
D gene: -
V gene: TRBV7-9
J gene: TRBJ2-5
CDR3 DNA: TGTGCCAGCAGCCCCTTCCAAGAGACCCAGTACTTC
CDR3 protein: CASSPFQETQYF

clone size: -
D gene: TRBD1
V gene: TRBV10-2
J gene: TRBJ2-4
CDR3 DNA: TGCGCCAGCAGTAAGCGACTAACAGGGGATGTAGCCAAAAACATTCAGTACTTC
CDR3 protein: CASSKRLTGDVAKNIQYF

clone size: -
D gene: TRBD2
V gene: TRBV7-9
J gene: TRBJ2-3
CDR3 DNA: TGTGCCAGCAGCTTCCGACGGACTAGCGGGAGGTCAGATACGCAGTATTTT
CDR3 protein: CASSFRRTSGRSDTQYF

clone size: -
D gene: -
V gene: TRBV6-6
J gene: TRBJ2-7
CDR3 DNA: TGTGCCACCACAGGGCTCTGGAGCTCCTACGAGCAGTACTTC
CDR3 protein: CATTGLWSSYEQYF

clone size: -
D gene: -
V gene: TRBV7-6
J gene: TRBJ2-5
CDR3 DNA: TGTGCCAGCAGCTTAGGGACTGTAGAGACCCAGTACTTC
CDR3 protein: CASSLGTVETQYF

clone size: few
D gene: TRBD1
V gene: TRBV7-9
J gene: TRBJ2-2
CDR3 DNA: TGTGCCAGCAGCCCAGGGGGATTCGGGGAGCTGTTTTTT
CDR3 protein: CASSPGGFGELFF

clone size: -
D gene: -
V gene: TRBV18
J gene: TRBJ2-1
CDR3 DNA: TGTGCCAGCTCACCCTCTAGCCGGGAGCAGTTCTTC
CDR3 protein: CASSPSSREQFF

clone size: -
D gene: -
V gene: TRBV7-8
J gene: TRBJ2-7
CDR3 DNA: TGTGCCAGCAGCTTAGGGACAGCGATATACTACGAGCAGTACTTC
CDR3 protein: CASSLGTAIYYEQYF

clone size: -
D gene: TRBD1
V gene: TRBV4-3
J gene: TRBJ1-2
CDR3 DNA: TGCGCCAGCAGCCAAGATGGTCGACAGGGAAACTATGGCTACACCTTC
CDR3 protein: CASSQDGRQGNYGYTF

clone size: -
D gene: -
V gene: TRBV5-1
J gene: TRBJ2-3
CDR3 DNA: TGCGCCAGCAGCTTGGGCCCCGACTATAGCACAGATACGCAGTATTTT
CDR3 protein: CASSLGPDYSTDTQYF

clone size: few
D gene: -
V gene: TRBV18
J gene: TRBJ1-3
CDR3 DNA: TGTGCCAGCTCACCTACTGGACAGTCTGTTGGAAACACCATATATTTT
CDR3 protein: CASSPTGQSVGNTIYF

clone size: few
D gene: -
V gene: TRBV18
J gene: TRBJ1-2
CDR3 DNA: TGTGCCAGCTCACCACCGATGGTAGAGGGCTACACCTTC
CDR3 protein: CASSPPMVEGYTF

clone size: once
D gene: -
V gene: TRBV20-1
J gene: TRBJ2-3
CDR3 DNA: TGCAGTGGCGGCAGCACAGATACGCAGTATTTT
CDR3 protein: CSGGSTDTQYF

clone size: -
D gene: -
V gene: TRBV5-1
J gene: TRBJ2-3
CDR3 DNA: TGCGCCAGCAGCCAAGGGGGGGGGTCCTCAGATACGCAGTATTTT
CDR3 protein: CASSQGGGSSDTQYF

clone size: few
D gene: -
V gene: TRBV11-2
J gene: TRBJ1-2
CDR3 DNA: TGTGCCAGCAGCTTAGATAAACAGGGCGGAGGCTACACCTTC
CDR3 protein: CASSLDKQGGGYTF

clone size: -
D gene: TRBD1
V gene: TRBV4-3
J gene: TRBJ1-2
CDR3 DNA: TGCGCCAGCAGCCAAGATGGGACAGGCATTCTATGGAGGTACACCTTC
CDR3 protein: CASSQDGTGILWRYTF

clone size: few
D gene: TRBD1
V gene: TRBV29-1
J gene: TRBJ2-4
CDR3 DNA: TGCAGCGTTGGACAGGGGGAGCTAGCCAAAAACATTCAGTACTTC
CDR3 protein: CSVGQGELAKNIQYF

clone size: -
D gene: TRBD1
V gene: TRBV5-1
J gene: TRBJ1-1
CDR3 DNA: TGCGCCAGCAGGACAGGGTTTGAAGCTTTCTTT
CDR3 protein: CASRTGFEAFF

clone size: few
D gene: -
V gene: TRBV6-1
J gene: TRBJ2-7
CDR3 DNA: TGTGCCAGCAGTGTTGATGCCGGGGGTACTTACGAGCAGTACTTC
CDR3 protein: CASSVDAGGTYEQYF

clone size: -
D gene: -
V gene: TRBV10-2
J gene: TRBJ2-5
CDR3 DNA: TGCGCCAGCAGAACAGGACCCCAAGAGACCCAGTACTTC
CDR3 protein: CASRTGPQETQYF

clone size: -
D gene: TRBD1
V gene: TRBV28
J gene: TRBJ2-7
CDR3 DNA: TGTGCCAGCAGTTTAGAGGGGGCTCGGGACTTC
CDR3 protein: CASSLEGARDF

clone size: few
D gene: TRBD1
V gene: TRBV5-4
J gene: TRBJ1-2
CDR3 DNA: TGTGCCAGCAGCTTGCCGACAGGGGGCAACTATGGCTACACCTTC
CDR3 protein: CASSLPTGGNYGYTF

clone size: -
D gene: -
V gene: TRBV5-1
J gene: TRBJ2-3
CDR3 DNA: TGCGCCAGCAGCTTGTCAGGCGCTAGCGAATGGGATACGCAGTATTTT
CDR3 protein: CASSLSGASEWDTQYF

clone size: -
D gene: -
V gene: TRBV5-1
J gene: TRBJ1-5
CDR3 DNA: TGCGCCAGCAGCTTGGACAGGGAGAAGCCCCAGCATTTT
CDR3 protein: CASSLDREKPQHF

clone size: -
D gene: -
V gene: TRBV2
J gene: TRBJ2-7
CDR3 DNA: TGTGCCAGCAGTGAATTCGCAGGGGTCCCCTACGAGCAGTACTTC
CDR3 protein: CASSEFAGVPYEQYF

clone size: -
D gene: -
V gene: TRBV6-5
J gene: TRBJ2-7
CDR3 DNA: TGTGCCAGCAGTTACGCGGGGTTGCGGGACGAGCAGTACTTC
CDR3 protein: CASSYAGLRDEQYF

clone size: -
D gene: -
V gene: TRBV2
J gene: TRBJ2-3
CDR3 DNA: TGTGCCAGCAGTGGCCGGACAGATACGCAGTATTTT
CDR3 protein: CASSGRTDTQYF

clone size: many
D gene: -
V gene: TRBV28
J gene: TRBJ2-6
CDR3 DNA: TGTGCCAGCAGTTCGTCTGGGGCCAACGTCCTGACTTTC
CDR3 protein: CASSSSGANVLTF

clone size: few
D gene: -
V gene: TRBV5-6
J gene: TRBJ1-1
CDR3 DNA: TGTGCCAGCAGCTTGGCCCCGGGGAACACTGAAGCTTTCTTT
CDR3 protein: CASSLAPGNTEAFF